Listed here is a single T cell receptor beta chain. The V end lost 9 bases, the J end lost 0 bases, and 12 bases lay between the germline ends. CDR3 size: 14 residues. From germline, CDR1 is MNHEY and CDR2 SMNVEV (reference sequence). These data come from a study of cytomegalovirus exposure and HLA in healthy donors. With 60 Vbeta and 13 Jbeta primers, the PCR was carried out. The protocol was immunoSEQ multiplex PCR, while the TCRdb copy is restricted to in-frame clones and leaves out a portion. The sample has approximately 130,000 clones; around 75% are singletons. The chain couples TRBV27 to TRBJ1-3, with a tentative D call TRBD1 (5 bases). Sequenced input: PBMCs. The clonotype originates from a woman aged 50 to 60 in good health and CMV-seropositive. The CDR3 nucleotides read TGTGCCAGGGAAGGACAATACTCTGGAAACACCATATATTTT. Translation: CAREGQYSGNTIYF.